A single sample is the source of the 25 T cell receptor beta chains below, sequenced in a study of memory CD4+ T cells and cytomegalovirus serostatus. Single viable CD3+CD4+CD8-CD45RO+ cells were sorted as the memory CD4+ T cells. Libraries were prepared by immunoSEQ multiplex PCR; TCRdb keeps only in-frame clonotypes and omits some of them. The sample yields 40,000 to 45,000 clones, roughly 77% seen once. Source material: memory CD4+ T cells from blood. These receptors originate from an adult in good health and CMV-seronegative.

The V gene is TRBV7-2, the J gene TRBJ2-3; TRBD2 matches 7 bases. The CDR3 length is 16 residues. Germline trimming cut 3 bases from V and 5 bases from J; bases unmatched to any gene: 11. Germline V gives CDR1 SGHTA, CDR2 FQGNSA. The CDR3 loop is CASSLTSQAGQDTQYF. Here the CDR3 DNA reads TGTGCCAGCAGCTTGACTAGCCAGGCGGGGCAAGATACGCAGTATTTT.

A few counts support this clone. This chain connects TRBV10-3 to TRBJ1-4; D call uncertain. The germline CDR1 and CDR2 sequences are ENHRY and SYGVKD. The CDR3 covers 13 residues. With 4 bases removed from V and 6 bases from J, the gap between germline ends came to 9 bases. The chain's CDR3 is CAISARRDEKLFF. Written as DNA, the CDR3 is TGTGCCATCAGTGCCAGGAGGGATGAAAAACTGTTTTTT.

The rearrangement links TRBV5-6 to TRBJ1-1; TRBD1 might be the D (6 bases). This CDR3 comprises 14 residues. Germline lookup yields CDR1 SGHDT and CDR2 YYEEEE. V was cut by 8 bases and J by 3 bases, with 17 bases left in between. The CDR3 DNA reads TGTGCCAGTCGAATTTGGGGGGGCGACACTGAAGCTTTCTTT. Protein: CASRIWGGDTEAFF. Filled out from reference TRBV5-6 and TRBJ1-1, the complete variable domain reads DAGVTQSPTHLIKTRGQQVTLRCSPKSGHDTVSWYQQALGQGPQFIFQYYEEEERQRGNFPDRFSGHQFPNYSSELNVNALLLGDSALYLCASRIWGGDTEAFFGQGTRLTVV.

This clone was observed a few times. V and J are TRBV4-1 and TRBJ2-1; D ambiguous. Deletions cut 2 bases from V and 9 bases from J, with 5 bases between. This CDR3 has 11 amino acids. CDR1 and CDR2 (germline): MGHRA, YSYEKL. The CDR3 protein is CASSQFVEQFF. Written as DNA, the CDR3 is TGCGCCAGCAGCCAATTTGTTGAGCAGTTCTTC.

The V call is TRBV7-9, the J call TRBJ2-1; D is undetermined. There are 15 residues in the CDR3. CDR1 is SEHNR, CDR2 FQNEAQ, per germline (reference sequence). Between the trimmed V and J ends, which lost 0 bases and 2 bases, there was a span of 8 bases. Here the CDR3 DNA reads TGTGCCAGCAGCTTAGCAGGTTTTGCCTACAATGAGCAGTTCTTC. Translating gives CASSLAGFAYNEQFF.

As concerns this clone: Mismatch with germline at one junction end may stem from a read error. This rearrangement joins TRBV6-6 to TRBJ2-7, with TRBD1 matching 8 bases. The V gene's germline CDR1 is MNHNY and CDR2 SVGAGI (reference sequence). The CDR3 totals 14 residues. CDR3 amino acids: CAGSSGDRTYEQYF. DNA for the CDR3: TGTGCCGGCAGTTCGGGGGACAGGACCTACGAGCAGTACTTC.

This chain links TRBV18 with TRBJ1-6; D might be TRBD1 (5 bases). From germline, CDR1 is KGHSH and CDR2 LQKENI. There are 12 residues in the CDR3. V lost 6 bases to trimming and J lost 14 bases, with 14 bases between them. CDR3 protein: CASSEGVSTLHF. The DNA for the CDR3 is TGTGCCAGCTCGGAAGGGGTATCTACCCTCCACTTT.

The V and J genes are TRBV2 and TRBJ2-6; D remains unclear. The length of the CDR3 is 14 residues. With 7 bases removed from V and 1 base from J, the gap between germline ends came to 8 bases. From germline, CDR1 is SNHLY and CDR2 FYNNEI. Written as DNA, the CDR3 is TGTGCCAGCAAGGTAGAATCTGGGGCCAACGTCCTGACTTTC. This gives the protein CASKVESGANVLTF.

The chain recombines TRBV19 with TRBJ2-3; a possible D gene is TRBD2 (6 bases). Trimming left V 1 base short and J 4 bases short, with 6 bases between. Germline CDR1 is LNHDA and CDR2 is SQIVND (reference sequence). This CDR3 comprises 13 residues. This CDR3 reads CASSIGGADTQYF. CDR3 in DNA: TGTGCCAGTAGTATAGGGGGGGCAGATACGCAGTATTTT.

The genes are TRBV29-1 and TRBJ2-3; 15 nucleotides line up with TRBD2. The CDR3 spans 16 residues. Germline V CDR1 and CDR2: SQVTM, ANQGSEA. With 4 bases clipped from V and 0 bases from J, the junction kept 2 bases outside the gene matches. The chain's CDR3 is CSVVGLAGGSTDTQYF. CDR3 nucleotides: TGCAGCGTTGTCGGACTAGCGGGGGGGAGCACAGATACGCAGTATTTT.

CDR3 coding DNA: TGTGCCAGCAGCTTATCGTGGGTCTCCTACAATGAGCAGTTCTTC. This sequence encodes CASSLSWVSYNEQFF. This chain joins TRBV11-1 and TRBJ2-1; D gene ambiguous. The CDR3 totals 15 residues. Trimming stripped 2 bases from V and 0 bases from J, with 8 bases between. Germline lookup yields CDR1 SGHAT and CDR2 FQDESV (reference sequence).

The table lists this clone with a count of one. The rearrangement joins TRBV5-1 to TRBJ2-3, with 11 nucleotides matching TRBD2. Germline-derived CDR1 and CDR2 are SGHRS and YFSETQ. The CDR3 runs to 14 residues. V lost 6 bases and J lost 3; bases outside the gene matches: 3. DNA for the CDR3: TGCGCCAGCACTAGCGGGGGGTGGACAGATACGCAGTATTTT. The encoded protein is CASTSGGWTDTQYF.

The gene calls are TRBV2 and TRBJ2-5; D is undetermined. Germline lookup yields CDR1 SNHLY and CDR2 FYNNEI. V lost 7 bases to trimming and J lost 3 bases, with 12 bases between them. The CDR3 sequence is 13 residues long. The CDR3 spells CASTSEQKETQYF. The CDR3 nucleotides are TGTGCCAGCACCAGTGAGCAGAAAGAGACCCAGTACTTC. Filled out from reference TRBV2 and TRBJ2-5, the complete variable domain reads EPEVTQTPSHQVTQMGQEVILRCVPISNHLYFYWYRQILGQKVEFLVSFYNNEISEKSEIFDDQFSVERPDGSNFTLKIRSTKLEDSAMYFCASTSEQKETQYFGPGTRLLVL.

The chain employs TRBV6-1 and TRBJ1-5; D possibly corresponds to TRBD1 (5 bases). CDR3 length: 15 amino acids. The germline gives CDR1 MNHNS, CDR2 SASEGT. With 6 bases removed from V and 1 base from J, the gap between germline ends came to 13 bases. CDR3 loop: CASRRTWGSNQPQHF. The CDR3 nucleotides read TGTGCCAGCAGGCGTACTTGGGGGAGCAATCAGCCCCAGCATTTT.

This clone came up a few times. The chain couples TRBV7-9 to TRBJ1-1, with D possibly TRBD1 on 5 matching bases. V shed 3 bases and J shed 0 bases, with 11 bases lying between them. There are 15 residues in the CDR3. Germline V gene data show CDR1 as SEHNR and CDR2 as FQNEAQ (reference sequence). CDR3 nucleotides: TGTGCCAGCAGCTTTTCCAGGGTCGTGAACACTGAAGCTTTCTTT. Amino acids: CASSFSRVVNTEAFF. Based on the CDR3 plus reference TRBV7-9 and TRBJ1-1, the full variable domain is DTGVSQNPRHKITKRGQNVTFRCDPISEHNRLYWYRQTLGQGPEFLTYFQNEAQLEKSRLLSDRFSAERPKGSFSTLEIQRTEQGDSAMYLCASSFSRVVNTEAFFGQGTRLTVV.

The rearrangement uses TRBV6-5 and TRBJ1-4; tentatively, D is TRBD1 (6 bases). Trimming cost V 7 bases and J 5 bases, with 14 bases left between them. This CDR3 has 14 residues. Germline assignment: CDR1 MNHEY and CDR2 SVGAGI. CDR3 in DNA: TGTGCCAGCAATGTAGGGACACGGAATGAAAAACTGTTTTTT. Its protein product is CASNVGTRNEKLFF.

This clone has a handful of counts. This chain connects TRBV7-2 to TRBJ1-5; D gene ambiguous. Trimming took 5 bases from V and 7 from J, leaving 15 bases between them. This CDR3 region has 14 residues. In germline, CDR1 is SGHTA, CDR2 FQGNSA. The CDR3 loop reads CASSQSSLDQPQHF. The CDR3 nucleotides are TGTGCCAGCAGCCAGAGTTCCCTGGACCAGCCCCAGCATTTT.

This clone appeared a single time. The rearrangement joins TRBV30 to TRBJ1-1; possible D gene TRBD1, 5 bases. The germline CDR1 and CDR2 sequences are GTSNPN and SVGIG (reference sequence). Trimming cost V 1 base and J 4 bases, with 19 bases left between them. CDR3 size: 16 residues. CDR3 DNA sequence: TGTGCCTGGAGTGCGGGGCAAGTGGGTATGGCCACTGAAGCTTTCTTT. Protein sequence: CAWSAGQVGMATEAFF.

The chain uses TRBV6-1 and TRBJ2-1, with D perhaps being TRBD1 or TRBD2 (6 bases each). V was clipped by 6 bases and J by 4 bases, with 13 bases between them. Per germline, CDR1 MNHNS and CDR2 SASEGT. There are 14 residues in the CDR3. The CDR3 DNA reads TGTGCCAGCAGCCTCGGGGGCGGATACAATGAGCAGTTCTTC. This codes for CASSLGGGYNEQFF.

The V call is TRBV30, the J call TRBJ2-5; tentatively, D is TRBD1 (5 bases). CDR3 length equals 11 residues. CDR1 GTSNPN and CDR2 SVGIG come from the germline V gene (reference sequence). Trimming pared 1 base from V and 7 bases from J, leaving 7 bases between. CDR3 sequence reads: CAWSDRGTQYF. For the CDR3, the DNA is TGTGCCTGGAGTGATAGGGGGACCCAGTACTTC.

Of note for this clone: Compared with germline, one end of the junction differs, possibly owing to a read error. The V call is TRBV11-1, the J call TRBJ2-1; D might be TRBD2 (5 bases). The germline V gene encodes CDR1 SGHAT and CDR2 FQDESV (reference sequence). The CDR3 consists of 14 residues. The CDR3 spells CASSSTFGLRLSIF. Written as DNA, the CDR3 is TGTGCCAGCAGTTCCACCTTTGGACTCCGTTTATCGATCTTC.

The sample holds one count of this clone. This chain links TRBV19 with TRBJ1-5, with TRBD1 matching 11 bases. The CDR3 is 16 residues long. Germline assignment: CDR1 LNHDA and CDR2 SQIVND (reference sequence). Trimming removed 7 bases from V and 2 bases from J; junction bases left unmatched: 7. The DNA of the CDR3 is TGTGCCAGTATGGACAGGGGGCGCGGGCGCAATCAGCCCCAGCATTTT. It is translated as CASMDRGRGRNQPQHF.

This clone was seen just once. This chain joins TRBV6-6 and TRBJ1-6; tentative D call: TRBD1 (5 bases). The CDR3 totals 14 residues. CDR1 MNHNY and CDR2 SVGAGI come from the germline V gene (reference sequence). Deletions cut 0 bases from V and 14 bases from J, with 14 bases between. The CDR3 sequence is CASSYSRVSGSLHF. CDR3 DNA: TGTGCCAGCAGTTACTCCAGGGTTTCGGGATCCCTCCACTTT.

About this clone itself: Different DNA sequences within this sample yield the same CDR3. The chain joins TRBV7-9 to TRBJ1-6; the D is unclear. CDR1 SEHNR and CDR2 FQNEAQ come from the germline V gene (reference sequence). The CDR3 extends over 15 amino acids. Trimming pared 1 base from V and 7 bases from J, leaving 11 bases between. CDR3 in amino acids: CASSLEGVRNSPLHF. The CDR3, as DNA: TGTGCCAGCAGCTTAGAAGGCGTCAGAAATTCACCCCTCCACTTT.

This rearrangement joins TRBV5-6 to TRBJ1-2; unclear D gene. The germline V and J ends were trimmed by 4 bases and 7 bases, with 11 bases remaining between them. This CDR3 region has 12 residues. Germline V gene sequence: CDR1 SGHDT, CDR2 YYEEEE. DNA of the CDR3: TGTGCCAGCAGCAATACAGAAGCTGGCTACACCTTC. This sequence encodes CASSNTEAGYTF.